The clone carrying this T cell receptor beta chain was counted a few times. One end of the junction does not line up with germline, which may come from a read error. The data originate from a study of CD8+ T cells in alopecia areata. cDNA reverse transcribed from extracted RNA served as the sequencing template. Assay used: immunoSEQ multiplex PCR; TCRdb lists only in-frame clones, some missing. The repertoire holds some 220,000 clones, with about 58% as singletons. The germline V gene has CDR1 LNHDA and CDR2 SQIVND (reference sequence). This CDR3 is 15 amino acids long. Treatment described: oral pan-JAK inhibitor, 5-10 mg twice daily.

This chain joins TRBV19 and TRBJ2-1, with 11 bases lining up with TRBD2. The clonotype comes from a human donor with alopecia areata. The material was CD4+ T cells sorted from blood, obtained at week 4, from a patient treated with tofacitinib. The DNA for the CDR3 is TGTGCCAGTAGTATCCAGAAACTAGCGGGGGCTGAGCCGTTCTTC. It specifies CASSIQKLAGAEPFF.